Following are 32 T cell receptor beta chains from one sample sequenced in a study of T cell responses to AZD1222 COVID-19 vaccine. Generated by immunoSEQ multiplex PCR, the TCRdb table keeps only in-frame clones and is missing some. This sample has 65,000 or so clones, with roughly 84% found just once. The sequences come from peripheral blood, collected on day 0 of AZD1222 vaccination. Receptors originate from an adult in good health.

Concerning this clone itself: This CDR3 is also generated by other DNA sequences in the sample. The chain employs TRBV5-1 and TRBJ1-6; no firm D call. V gave up 4 bases and J gave up 7 bases, with 15 bases separating them. Germline CDR1 reads SGHRS; CDR2 reads YFSETQ. CDR3 length: 15 amino acids. CDR3 in amino acids: CASSLTGTVNSPLHF. In DNA form, the CDR3 reads TGCGCCAGCAGCCTCACGGGAACAGTAAATTCACCCCTCCACTTT.

This sequence joins TRBV7-9 and TRBJ1-5, with 8 nucleotides matching TRBD1. V lost 5 bases to trimming and J lost 0 bases; unmatched junction nucleotides: 3. Germline-derived CDR1 and CDR2 are SEHNR and FQNEAQ (reference sequence). The CDR3 is 15 amino acids. DNA of the CDR3: TGTGCCAGCAGCAAGGGACAGGTTAGCAATCAGCCCCAGCATTTT. Its translation: CASSKGQVSNQPQHF.

The genes are TRBV6-1 and TRBJ1-5; D gene ambiguous. In germline, CDR1 is MNHNS, CDR2 SASEGT. The CDR3 sequence is 15 residues long. Trimming shortened V by 3 bases and J by 0 bases, and 9 bases separated the two germline ends. This CDR3 reads CASSDSGYSNQPQHF. Here the CDR3 DNA reads TGTGCCAGCAGTGACAGTGGATATAGCAATCAGCCCCAGCATTTT.

V is TRBV14 and J is TRBJ1-4; D gene ambiguous. The germline V gene has CDR1 SGHDN and CDR2 FVKESK. The CDR3 length is 16 residues. The V gene lost 2 bases and the J gene lost 7 bases, with 17 bases spanning the gap. CDR3 loop: CASSQTMGRIGEKLFF. The CDR3 DNA reads TGTGCCAGCAGCCAAACTATGGGGAGGATCGGTGAAAAACTGTTTTTT.

The CDR3 DNA reads TGTGCCACCGGTTGGGGGGACTATGGCTACACCTTC. Translated: CATGWGDYGYTF. The V and J genes are TRBV28 and TRBJ1-2; tentative D call: TRBD1 (5 bases). CDR3 length: 12 amino acids. V lost 10 bases to trimming and J lost 3 bases, with 12 bases between them. The germline gives CDR1 MDHEN, CDR2 SYDVKM.

The J gene is TRBJ2-1, the V gene TRBV9; 8 positions agree with TRBD1. The CDR3 consists of 16 residues. Germline CDR1 is SGDLS and CDR2 is YYNGEE. Trimming at V came to 9 bases and at J to 0 bases, leaving 11 bases not matched to a gene. Here the CDR3 reads CATTPTGQGSYNEQFF. The CDR3 DNA sequence: TGTGCCACCACACCCACAGGACAGGGCTCCTACAATGAGCAGTTCTTC.

The chain is built from TRBV2 and TRBJ2-3, with D possibly TRBD1 on 5 matching bases. Deletions cut 7 bases from V and 6 bases from J, with 14 bases between. CDR1 is SNHLY and CDR2 is FYNNEI in the germline V gene. This CDR3 is built from 13 residues. CDR3 sequence: CASKGERRDTQYF. In DNA, the CDR3 is TGTGCCAGCAAAGGGGAAAGGCGGGATACGCAGTATTTT. Combining the CDR3 with reference TRBV2 and TRBJ2-3 gives the whole variable domain EPEVTQTPSHQVTQMGQEVILRCVPISNHLYFYWYRQILGQKVEFLVSFYNNEISEKSEIFDDQFSVERPDGSNFTLKIRSTKLEDSAMYFCASKGERRDTQYFGPGTRLTVL.

J is TRBJ1-5 and V is TRBV7-9; 7 bases line up with TRBD1. Germline trimming cut 7 bases from V and 4 bases from J; bases unmatched to any gene: 4. The CDR3 sequence is 13 residues long. Per germline, CDR1 SEHNR and CDR2 FQNEAQ (reference sequence). The chain's CDR3 is CASTRDRNQPQHF. DNA of the CDR3: TGTGCCAGCACCAGGGACAGAAATCAGCCCCAGCATTTT.

V and J are TRBV19 and TRBJ2-6; no reliable D call. The CDR3 length is 20 residues. CDR1 is LNHDA and CDR2 is SQIVND in the germline V gene (reference sequence). V was clipped by 0 bases and J by 2 bases, with 20 bases between them. The chain's CDR3 is CASSIDRSRRGSAGANVLTF. DNA of the CDR3: TGTGCCAGTAGTATAGATCGGAGCAGAAGAGGCTCGGCTGGGGCCAACGTCCTGACTTTC.

The J gene is TRBJ2-3, the V gene TRBV7-9; TRBD2 might be the D (6 bases). Trimming left V 8 bases short and J 1 base short, with 13 bases between. The CDR3 spans 14 residues. Germline V gene lookup returns CDR1 SEHNR and CDR2 FQNEAQ (reference sequence). The CDR3 DNA reads as TGTGCCAGCGGGGCTTGGGGGGGCACAGATACGCAGTATTTT. It yields the protein CASGAWGGTDTQYF.

The CDR3 sequence: CASSLPGQGISEAFF. CDR3 DNA sequence: TGTGCCAGCAGTCTACCGGGACAGGGAATCTCTGAAGCTTTCTTT. V is TRBV28 and J is TRBJ1-1; 9 bases match TRBD1. The CDR3 totals 15 residues. V lost 5 bases and J lost 6; bases outside the gene matches: 10. CDR1 and CDR2 from the germline V gene are MDHEN and SYDVKM.

The chain joins TRBV9 to TRBJ2-2, with a tentative D call TRBD2 (6 bases). The CDR3 contains 16 residues. From germline, CDR1 is SGDLS and CDR2 YYNGEE. Trimming pared 0 bases from V and 5 bases from J, leaving 14 bases between. In nucleotides, the CDR3 is TGTGCCAGCAGCGTAGTGGTCTCGGCGGGAACCGGGGAGCTGTTTTTT. Its translation: CASSVVVSAGTGELFF.

CDR3 region: CASAYPSEETQYF. DNA for the CDR3: TGTGCCAGCGCATATCCGAGCGAGGAGACCCAGTACTTC. This rearrangement joins TRBV28 to TRBJ2-5; D is uncertain. The ends were cut back, 8 bases at V and 5 bases at J, with 15 bases in the middle. Germline CDR1 and CDR2: MDHEN and SYDVKM. The CDR3 spans 13 residues.

The J gene is TRBJ2-1, the V gene TRBV9, with 13 bases that match TRBD2. This CDR3 has 16 residues. From germline, CDR1 is SGDLS and CDR2 YYNGEE. With V trimmed by 3 bases and J by 6 bases, 6 bases remained unmatched. The CDR3 is CASSAKGLAGSNEQFF. The CDR3 nucleotides read TGTGCCAGCAGCGCGAAGGGACTAGCGGGGTCCAATGAGCAGTTCTTC. Full variable domain (missing parts from reference TRBV9 and TRBJ2-1): DSGVTQTPKHLITATGQRVTLRCSPRSGDLSVYWYQQSLDQGLQFLIQYYNGEERAKGNILERFSAQQFPDLHSELNLSSLELGDSALYFCASSAKGLAGSNEQFFGPGTRLTVL.

As to this clone: Compared with germline, one end of the junction differs, possibly owing to a read error. V gene TRBV7-7 combines with J gene TRBJ1-5, with a weak D call TRBD1 (6 bases). CDR1 and CDR2 from the germline V gene are SSHAT and FNYEAQ (reference sequence). The CDR3 contains 16 residues. CDR3 in amino acids: CASRSGAGFGNQPQHF. Written as DNA, the CDR3 is TGTGCTAGCAGGTCGGGGGCCGGTTTTGGCAATCAGCCCCAGCATTTT.

This clone was seen just once. The DNA for the CDR3 is TGTGCCAGCAGCTTACCGGACAGGTGGGACACTGAAGCTTTCTTT. Translated: CASSLPDRWDTEAFF. V is TRBV5-6 and J is TRBJ1-1, with 7 bases that match TRBD1. This CDR3 spans 15 amino acids. The germline V gene encodes CDR1 SGHDT and CDR2 YYEEEE. With V trimmed by 2 bases and J by 3 bases, 7 bases remained unmatched.

The CDR3 here is CASTGEETQYF. CDR3 in DNA: TGTGCCAGCACCGGGGAAGAGACCCAGTACTTC. The rearrangement uses TRBV2 and TRBJ2-5; D may be TRBD2 (5 bases). V was cut by 7 bases and J by 3 bases, with 6 bases left in between. Germline CDR1 and CDR2: SNHLY and FYNNEI. This CDR3 region has 11 residues.

This clone has just one count. This rearrangement joins TRBV19 to TRBJ1-4, with 9 bases fitting TRBD1. The CDR3 loop spans 16 amino acids. J was trimmed by 6 bases and V by 6 bases; bases with no gene match: 11. The germline V gene encodes CDR1 LNHDA and CDR2 SQIVND (reference sequence). In DNA, the CDR3 is TGTGCCAGTAGCACCGTACAGGGGGCAGGATATGAAAAACTGTTTTTT. Translating gives CASSTVQGAGYEKLFF. Variable domain in full (rest from reference TRBV19 and TRBJ1-4): DGGITQSPKYLFRKEGQNVTLSCEQNLNHDAMYWYRQDPGQGLRLIYYSQIVNDFQKGDIAEGYSVSREKKESFPLTVTSAQKNPTAFYLCASSTVQGAGYEKLFFGSGTQLSVL.

This chain joins TRBV6-1 and TRBJ1-4, with a possible D match to TRBD1 (6 bases). V was clipped by 3 bases and J by 7 bases, with 15 bases between them. The V gene's germline CDR1 is MNHNS and CDR2 SASEGT. The CDR3 contains 15 residues. The chain's CDR3 is CASSDKQGGSEKLFF. In nucleotides, the CDR3 is TGTGCCAGCAGTGATAAACAGGGAGGGAGTGAAAAACTGTTTTTT.

The chain has TRBV6-5 and TRBJ1-5; D is ambiguous. This CDR3 region has 13 residues. Per the germline V gene, CDR1 is MNHEY and CDR2 is SVGAGI. Trimming removed 7 bases from V and 5 bases from J, with 12 bases in between. The CDR3 region is CASTALIYQPQHF. The DNA for the CDR3 is TGTGCCAGCACTGCGCTTATTTATCAGCCCCAGCATTTT.

This clone was counted a single time. The CDR3 spells CASSAPNPAGYTF. CDR3 bases: TGTGCCAGCAGTGCTCCCAATCCCGCGGGCTACACCTTC. This sequence joins TRBV2 and TRBJ1-2, with no clear D. CDR1 SNHLY and CDR2 FYNNEI come from the germline V gene. The CDR3 covers 13 residues. V lost 4 bases, J lost 8 bases, and 14 bases lay in between.

V gene TRBV19 combines with J gene TRBJ2-3, with D unclear. V was pared by 3 bases and J by 1 base, with 5 bases between. The CDR3 is 13 residues long. CDR1 LNHDA and CDR2 SQIVND come from the germline V gene (reference sequence). The CDR3 DNA reads as TGTGCCAGTAGTATTGGGGGCACAGATACGCAGTATTTT. Translating it yields CASSIGGTDTQYF.

This clone was seen just once. The genes are TRBV6-2 or TRBV6-3 and TRBJ1-5; tentative D call: TRBD1 (5 bases). This CDR3 is 14 amino acids long. From germline, CDR1 is MNHEY and CDR2 SVGEGT. V lost 2 bases and J 6 bases, leaving 11 bases between the germline ends. CDR3 sequence (DNA): TGTGCCAGCAGTTACAGGGGTGGGACTCAGCCCCAGCATTTT. Encoded protein: CASSYRGGTQPQHF.

The chain links TRBV30 to TRBJ2-7; D is possibly TRBD1 (6 bases). From germline, CDR1 is GTSNPN and CDR2 SVGIG (reference sequence). Trimming removed 2 bases at V and 5 bases at J, with 19 bases between. The CDR3 length is 15 residues. CDR3: CAWSKFHRVFNEQYF. DNA of the CDR3: TGTGCCTGGAGTAAGTTTCACAGGGTATTCAACGAGCAGTACTTC.

The gene calls are TRBV2 and TRBJ1-5; 7 nucleotides match TRBD1. The CDR3 covers 13 residues. Trimming removed 4 bases from V and 8 bases from J; junction bases left unmatched: 5. From germline, CDR1 is SNHLY and CDR2 FYNNEI. The CDR3: CASSGRTGEPQHF. Written as DNA, the CDR3 is TGTGCCAGCAGTGGTCGGACAGGTGAGCCCCAGCATTTT.

V and J are TRBV5-8 and TRBJ1-3, with no clear D. The CDR3 runs to 15 residues. V shed 1 base and J shed 0 bases, with 8 bases lying between them. Germline loops: CDR1 SGHTS, CDR2 YDEGEE. The CDR3 spells CASSLYRSSGNTIYF. In DNA form, the CDR3 reads TGTGCCAGCAGCTTGTACAGAAGCTCTGGAAACACCATATATTTT. Full variable domain (rest looked up from reference TRBV5-8 and TRBJ1-3): EAGVTQSPTHLIKTRGQQATLRCSPISGHTSVYWYQQALGLGLQFLLWYDEGEERNRGNFPPRFSGRQFPNYSSELNVNALELEDSALYLCASSLYRSSGNTIYFGEGSWLTVV.

The V call is TRBV5-1, the J call TRBJ2-3, with D possibly being TRBD2 (6 bases). The CDR3 covers 16 residues. Trimming shortened V by 1 base and J by 0 bases, and 12 bases separated the two germline ends. From germline, CDR1 is SGHRS and CDR2 YFSETQ. DNA for the CDR3: TGCGCCAGCAGCTTGCGGGGGACGCTCAGCACAGATACGCAGTATTTT. Its protein product is CASSLRGTLSTDTQYF.

V and J are TRBV7-9 and TRBJ1-1, with no clear D. The CDR3 totals 13 residues. V gave up 1 base and J gave up 7 bases, with 10 bases separating them. CDR1 is SEHNR and CDR2 is FQNEAQ in the germline V gene (reference sequence). The CDR3 loop is CASSLGASGEAFF. DNA of the CDR3: TGTGCCAGCAGCTTAGGGGCATCCGGTGAAGCTTTCTTT. Filled out from reference TRBV7-9 and TRBJ1-1, the complete variable domain reads DTGVSQNPRHKITKRGQNVTFRCDPISEHNRLYWYRQTLGQGPEFLTYFQNEAQLEKSRLLSDRFSAERPKGSFSTLEIQRTEQGDSAMYLCASSLGASGEAFFGQGTRLTVV.

The rearrangement joins TRBV6-5 to TRBJ2-3, with TRBD1 matching over 7 bases. V was clipped by 8 bases and J by 9 bases; unmatched bases: 5. CDR3 length: 11 amino acids. Germline V lookup: CDR1 MNHEY, CDR2 SVGAGI. The CDR3 reads CASQQGYTQYF. The CDR3 nucleotides read TGTGCCAGCCAACAGGGGTACACGCAGTATTTT.

The gene calls are TRBV9 and TRBJ2-1; D unclear. The V gene's germline CDR1 is SGDLS and CDR2 YYNGEE. The CDR3 runs 11 residues. The V gene lost 3 bases and the J gene lost 6 bases, with 4 bases spanning the gap. The CDR3 protein is CASSAFNEQFF. The CDR3 nucleotides are TGTGCCAGCAGCGCCTTCAATGAGCAGTTCTTC.

The chain joins TRBV2 to TRBJ2-1; D is possibly TRBD1 (5 bases). V was cut by 9 bases and J by 9 bases, with 12 bases left in between. The CDR3 contains 11 residues. Germline values: CDR1 SNHLY, CDR2 FYNNEI. The CDR3 coding sequence is TGTGCCAGGGGCTGGGGCCGTGAGCAGTTCTTC. This gives the protein CARGWGREQFF.

This chain uses TRBV5-1 with TRBJ1-4, with 9 positions matching TRBD1. This CDR3 is built from 15 residues. From germline, CDR1 is SGHRS and CDR2 YFSETQ. J gave up 7 bases and V 5 bases, and 9 bases lay outside the gene matches. CDR3 region: CASRIQGARSEKLFF. The CDR3 nucleotides are TGCGCCAGCAGAATACAGGGGGCGAGAAGTGAAAAACTGTTTTTT.